This T cell receptor (beta chain) was recovered during a study of spatial heterogeneity in lung cancer. General study findings and limits: Tumor mutation counts were tracked by expanded intratumoral alpha and beta TCR counts.

The table lists this clonotype with many counts. Its antigen is unidentified. As an off-target read in a library built for alpha chains, this beta chain has a frequency of little significance. This CDR3 contains 16 residues. Per the germline V gene, CDR1 is MGHRA and CDR2 is YSYEKL. Trimming removed 3 bases from V and 0 bases from J, with 13 bases in between. Every TCR cDNA molecule bore a unique molecular identifier. TCRdb analysed the 5' RACE reads with MiXCR anew, one entry per CDR3 protein. Among about 9,500 distinct CDR3 sequences listed, about 13% were seen once. Time point meaning: sample taken at primary tumor resection. Unsorted whole RNA samples from tumor, nontumor lung or frozen PBMC were sequenced.

This receptor was obtained from a male donor with early-stage non-small cell lung cancer. The rearrangement uses TRBV4-1 and TRBJ2-3; D call uncertain. This sample comprised lung tumor tissue, obtained at surgery. CDR3 loop: CASSHYDILSTDTQYF. DNA for the CDR3: TGCGCCAGCAGCCACTATGATATACTTAGCACAGATACGCAGTATTTT.